This T cell receptor (beta chain) was identified in a study of T cell responses to AZD1222 COVID-19 vaccine. The study, taken as a whole, reports: It was only after the peak T cell response that any repertoires were sampled. Donors, mostly white British, included more females; clonal diversity was possibly underestimated. Of spike-specific TCRs, nearly half reportedly target regions left unmutated in variants.

As for this clone: Its antigen is still unknown.

Here immunoSEQ multiplex PCR was the method, and the copy in TCRdb shows in-frame clones only, minus some. There are some 200,000 clones in the sample; more than 75% occur only once, and 25% to 30% lies in the top ten. With 5 bases removed from V and 5 bases from J, the gap between germline ends came to 4 bases. CDR3 length equals 10 residues. Looked up from germline, CDR1 is DFQATT and CDR2 is SNEGSKA (reference sequence). The rearrangement joins TRBV20-1 to TRBJ1-5; no clear D gene. The material sequenced was peripheral blood, taken 28 days after the second AZD1222 dose. The TCR comes from an adult who received the AZD1222 COVID-19 vaccine. In nucleotides, the CDR3 is TGCAGTGCTGGGTATCAGCCCCAGCATTTT. It is translated as CSAGYQPQHF.